A single sample is the source of the 29 T cell receptor beta chains below, sequenced in a study of vaccination effects on CD4 cells after COVID-19 (dated by TCRdb to the early 2020s). What these receptors recognize is not known. To identify antigen-specific CD4+ T cell clonotypes by their expansion, the ViraFEST assay first stimulated PBMC with viral peptide pools and then applied TCR sequencing. After approximately eleven days of culture, CD4+ T cells were isolated with the EasySep CD4+ T cell isolation kit. Healthy vaccine recipients had no prior SARS-CoV-2 infection, confirmed by negative nucleocapsid antibodies before and after vaccination. Library prep was done by the immunoSEQ multiplex PCR assay. Here the immuneACCESS table is served through TCRdb, limited to in-frame sequences with V and J called. Missing clones are a known gap in these copies; in checked studies unresolved V genes cover under half, and the rest lacks a known reason. The sample includes over 55,000 clones, with 60% to 80% observed a single time. The ten top clones hold about 3.7% of the sample.

The source was CD4+ T cells from PBMCs cultured with HCoV-OC43 spike peptides, collected before COVID-19 vaccination. Reading the label with the study, this specimen's cell subset or site is: HCoV-OC43 spike overlapping peptide pool stimulation. These receptors were taken from a human donor who received a COVID-19 vaccine.

The genes are TRBV24-1 and TRBJ1-5; possibly TRBD1 for D (6 bases). The V and J ends lost 6 bases and 7 bases respectively, with 12 bases between them. The CDR3 extends over 13 amino acids. Germline CDR1 reads KGHDR; CDR2 reads SFDVKD. The CDR3 spells CATSSQGIQPQHF. The CDR3 DNA reads as TGTGCCACCAGTTCACAGGGAATACAGCCCCAGCATTTT.

The CDR3 region is CASGQARYEQYV. CDR3 bases: TGTGCCAGTGGACAGGCTAGATACGAGCAGTACGTC. The chain carries TRBV6-5 and TRBJ2-7; 7 bases map to TRBD1. Germline lookup yields CDR1 MNHEY and CDR2 SVGAGI. Losses at the gene ends were 9 bases for V and 4 bases for J; bases not matched to a gene: 6. The CDR3 is made up of 12 amino acids.

The chain has TRBV4-3 and TRBJ2-5, with TRBD2 identical over 16 bases. Germline values: CDR1 LGHNA, CDR2 YSLEER. V lost 3 bases, J lost 4 bases, and 14 bases stayed unmatched. The CDR3 totals 20 residues. The CDR3 protein is CASSQAAGTSGGAGLETQYF. The CDR3 DNA is TGCGCCAGCAGCCAGGCGGCTGGGACTAGCGGGGGGGCGGGATTAGAGACCCAGTACTTC.

V usage is TRBV5-1 and J usage is TRBJ2-3, with 9 nucleotides matching TRBD2. The CDR3 loop spans 16 amino acids. Germline V gene sequence: CDR1 SGHRS, CDR2 YFSETQ. The V and J ends lost 0 bases and 3 bases, in that order; junction bases with no gene match: 5. As DNA, the CDR3 is TGCGCCAGCAGCTTGGGCGGGGGGGCCGGGACAGATACGCAGTATTTT. This encodes CASSLGGGAGTDTQYF.

This rearrangement joins TRBV18 to TRBJ2-5; D is undetermined. Deletions cut 3 bases from V and 2 bases from J, with 19 bases between. CDR3 length: 17 amino acids. Germline V lookup: CDR1 KGHSH, CDR2 LQKENI. The CDR3 bases are TGTGCCAGCTCACCCCTGTTGGCAGGTCTGGGACAAGAGACCCAGTACTTC. This gives the protein CASSPLLAGLGQETQYF.

The rearrangement joins TRBV4-3 to TRBJ2-5; no clear D. The CDR3 is 14 residues long. Trimming pared 4 bases from V and 2 bases from J, leaving 11 bases between. Looked up from germline, CDR1 is LGHNA and CDR2 is YSLEER. The CDR3 region has the DNA TGCGCCAGCAGCCGAGACGGACGACAAGAGACCCAGTACTTC. This encodes CASSRDGRQETQYF.

CDR3: CASSLCFIDDRETQYF. CDR3 coding DNA: TGTGCCAGCAGTTTATGCTTTATCGATGATCGAGAGACCCAGTACTTC. The rearrangement joins TRBV28 to TRBJ2-5, with D uncertain. V was pared by 0 bases and J by 4 bases, with 15 bases between. The CDR3 runs to 16 residues. Germline V gene data show CDR1 as MDHEN and CDR2 as SYDVKM.

The chain has TRBV4-1 and TRBJ2-4, with 16 bases identical to TRBD2. The CDR3 length is 18 residues. Germline V gene sequence: CDR1 MGHRA, CDR2 YSYEKL. V gave up 6 bases and J gave up 2 bases; unmatched junction bases: 7. The CDR3 DNA is TGCGCCAGCAGTCAGGGACTAGCGGGGGGGCTTTCCAAAAACATTCAGTACTTC. Its translation: CASSQGLAGGLSKNIQYF.

The rearrangement uses TRBV4-1 and TRBJ1-4; 8 bases map to TRBD1. The germline V gene encodes CDR1 MGHRA and CDR2 YSYEKL. Trimming at V came to 4 bases and at J to 7 bases, leaving 14 bases not matched to a gene. The CDR3 contains 17 residues. CDR3 DNA: TGCGCCAGCAGCCCGCCCCCGGGACAGGCTGTGTCTGAAAAACTGTTTTTT. Residues: CASSPPPGQAVSEKLFF.

The chain recombines TRBV24-1 with TRBJ2-1; 8 bases fit TRBD1. Germline V gene sequence: CDR1 KGHDR, CDR2 SFDVKD. CDR3 length: 13 residues. V lost 12 bases, J lost 2 bases, and 5 bases stayed unmatched. Written as DNA, the CDR3 is TGTGCCTCGCAGGGGGCTACCTACAATGAGCAGTTCTTC. This sequence encodes CASQGATYNEQFF.

This clone came up a few times. The chain combines TRBV18 with TRBJ2-1; possibly TRBD2 for D (6 bases). Germline loops: CDR1 KGHSH, CDR2 LQKENI. V lost 8 bases, J lost 7 bases, and 15 bases lay in between. This CDR3 comprises 13 residues. CDR3 coding DNA: TGTGCCAGCCCAAATCTAGCGATGAATGAGCAGTTCTTC. Protein sequence: CASPNLAMNEQFF. The full variable domain, with the rest looked up from reference TRBV18 and TRBJ2-1, is NAGVMQNPRHLVRRRGQEARLRCSPMKGHSHVYWYRQLPEEGLKFMVYLQKENIIDESGMPKERFSAEFPKEGPSILRIQQVVRGDSAAYFCASPNLAMNEQFFGPGTRLTVL.

V gene TRBV10-3 combines with J gene TRBJ1-5, with D hard to call. CDR1 and CDR2 from the germline V gene are ENHRY and SYGVKD. The CDR3 spans 12 residues. V lost 3 bases and J 3 bases, leaving 3 bases between the germline ends. The CDR3 sequence is CAISEVNQPQHF. In DNA form, the CDR3 reads TGTGCCATCAGTGAAGTCAATCAGCCCCAGCATTTT.

The chain carries TRBV12-2 and TRBJ2-2; the D call in the table, TRBD2, was not verified against the DNA. TRBV12-2 is recorded as a pseudogene. The CDR3 runs to 19 residues. CDR3 nucleotide sequence: TGTGCAAGTCGCTTAGAACCCTCACTAGCGGGGGGCCCCTCCGGGGAGCTGTTTTTT. It yields the protein CASRLEPSLAGGPSGELFF.

The sample holds a few counts of this clone. Here the CDR3 reads CASVGADLPNQPQHF. The CDR3 DNA reads as TGTGCCAGCGTTGGGGCCGACCTGCCCAATCAGCCCCAGCATTTT. V and J are TRBV28 and TRBJ1-5, with D possibly TRBD1 on 5 matching bases. V lost 8 bases and J 3 bases, leaving 17 bases between the germline ends. The CDR3 contains 15 residues. Germline lookup yields CDR1 MDHEN and CDR2 SYDVKM.

This chain uses TRBV7-3 with TRBJ2-5; D ambiguous. The CDR3 is 13 residues long. The germline CDR1 and CDR2 sequences are SGHTA and FQGTGA. The V and J ends lost 2 bases and 2 bases respectively, with 6 bases between them. CDR3 residues: CASSLQGQETQYF. The CDR3 DNA follows: TGTGCCAGCAGCTTACAAGGTCAAGAGACCCAGTACTTC. The variable domain in full, with the rest retrieved from reference TRBV7-3 and TRBJ2-5, is GAGVSQTPSNKVTEKGKYVELRCDPISGHTALYWYRQSLGQGPEFLIYFQGTGAADDSGLPNDRFFAVRPEGSVSTLKIQRTERGDSAVYLCASSLQGQETQYFGPGTRLLVL.

V and J are TRBV6-4 and TRBJ2-7; D may be TRBD1 (5 bases). V was trimmed by 7 bases and J by 0 bases, leaving 7 bases between them. This CDR3 region has 12 residues. Germline V gene lookup returns CDR1 MRHNA and CDR2 SNTAGT. The CDR3: CASTDSSYEQYV. The CDR3, as DNA: TGTGCCAGCACCGACAGCTCCTACGAGCAGTACGTC.

V is TRBV6-5 and J is TRBJ1-2; D call uncertain. With 5 bases removed from V and 7 bases from J, the gap between germline ends came to 14 bases. This CDR3 has 13 amino acids. Germline V gives CDR1 MNHEY, CDR2 SVGAGI. The CDR3 is CASSLDIPGGYTF. The CDR3 nucleotides are TGTGCCAGCAGTCTTGACATCCCAGGTGGCTACACCTTC.

The V gene is TRBV7-9, the J gene TRBJ1-4, with TRBD1 matching over 7 bases. Germline loops: CDR1 SEHNR, CDR2 FQNEAQ (reference sequence). V was pared by 4 bases and J by 4 bases, with 9 bases of the junction left unmatched. The CDR3 has 16 residues. CDR3 in amino acids: CASSSSRDSGNEKLFF. Here the CDR3 DNA reads TGTGCCAGCAGCTCCTCCCGGGACAGTGGTAATGAAAAACTGTTTTTT.

This clone occurred a few times. The CDR3 reads CASSLGFLRTQYF. CDR3 bases: TGTGCCAGCAGCTTAGGGTTCTTAAGGACCCAGTACTTC. The J gene is TRBJ2-5, the V gene TRBV11-1; D unclear. The germline CDR1 and CDR2 sequences are SGHAT and FQDESV (reference sequence). The CDR3 totals 13 residues. Trimming removed 1 base at V and 7 bases at J, with 10 bases between.

V and J are TRBV24-1 and TRBJ1-5, with a weak D call TRBD1 (5 bases). Looked up from germline, CDR1 is KGHDR and CDR2 is SFDVKD. This CDR3 has 14 amino acids. V lost 4 bases and J lost 9, with 15 bases in between. CDR3 DNA sequence: TGTGCCACCAGTGACACGGGACTCCGTGGGCCCCAGCATTTT. Translating gives CATSDTGLRGPQHF.

The CDR3 loop is CASSQERGHSGANVLTF. In nucleotides, the CDR3 is TGCGCCAGCAGCCAAGAGAGGGGACACTCTGGGGCCAACGTCCTGACTTTC. The chain links TRBV4-1 to TRBJ2-6, with D possibly matching TRBD1 (6 bases). This CDR3 has 17 residues. Germline assignment: CDR1 MGHRA and CDR2 YSYEKL. V was cut by 0 bases and J by 0 bases, with 9 bases left in between.

This chain links TRBV7-2 with TRBJ2-3; 8 bases are a match to TRBD2. Trimming cost V 4 bases and J 1 base; bases outside gene matches: 4. The CDR3 runs 15 residues. Germline V gene lookup returns CDR1 SGHTA and CDR2 FQGNSA. The CDR3 protein is CASSSFSGGTDTQYF. CDR3 nucleotide sequence: TGTGCCAGCAGCTCCTTTAGCGGGGGCACAGATACGCAGTATTTT.

This clone was counted only a few times. This chain connects TRBV7-9 to TRBJ2-2; possible D gene TRBD2, 5 bases. CDR1 is SEHNR, CDR2 FQNEAQ, per germline (reference sequence). The CDR3 totals 16 residues. V was pared by 1 base and J by 4 bases, with 13 bases between. Written as DNA, the CDR3 is TGTGCCAGCAGCTTAGGTGTTGGGCGGGCCACCGGGGAGCTGTTTTTT. This codes for CASSLGVGRATGELFF.

This chain uses TRBV7-2 with TRBJ1-2; the D gene is possibly TRBD1 (5 bases). The CDR3 extends over 16 amino acids. V lost 5 bases and J 0 bases, leaving 16 bases between the germline ends. From germline, CDR1 is SGHTA and CDR2 FQGNSA. The CDR3: CASSLGDGPANYGYTF. The DNA of the CDR3 is TGTGCCAGCAGCCTCGGGGACGGACCAGCTAACTATGGCTACACCTTC.

For this clone: Compared with germline, one end of the junction differs, possibly owing to a read error. Within the sample, other DNA sequences also encode this same CDR3. The rearrangement links TRBV7-2 to TRBJ2-6; 11 bases are shared with TRBD2. Germline V gene sequence: CDR1 SGHTA, CDR2 FQGNSA. The CDR3 is made up of 18 amino acids. The DNA for the CDR3 is TGTGCCAGCAGCTTAGCTAGCGGGGGGGCTCCTGGGGCTAACGTCCTGACTTTC. This sequence encodes CASSLASGGAPGANVLTF. Full variable domain (missing parts from reference TRBV7-2 and TRBJ2-6): GAGVSQSPSNKVTEKGKDVELRCDPISGHTALYWYRQSLGQGLEFLIYFQGNSAPDKSGLPSDRFSAERTGGSVSTLTIQRTQQEDSAVYLCASSLASGGAPGANVLTFGAGSRLTVL.

This chain joins TRBV2 and TRBJ2-3, with 14 positions matching TRBD2. With 7 bases clipped from V and 5 bases from J, the junction kept 2 bases outside the gene matches. CDR1 and CDR2 (germline): SNHLY, FYNNEI. This CDR3 contains 14 residues. CDR3 nucleotides: TGTGCCAGCACTGGGACTAGCGGGGGAGATACGCAGTATTTT. It encodes CASTGTSGGDTQYF. The full variable domain, rest sourced from reference TRBV2 and TRBJ2-3, is EPEVTQTPSHQVTQMGQEVILRCVPISNHLYFYWYRQILGQKVEFLVSFYNNEISEKSEIFDDQFSVERPDGSNFTLKIRSTKLEDSAMYFCASTGTSGGDTQYFGPGTRLTVL.

V usage is TRBV19 and J usage is TRBJ1-5; no firm D call. CDR3 size: 15 residues. The germline CDR1 and CDR2 sequences are LNHDA and SQIVND (reference sequence). V lost 7 bases and J lost 0, with 13 bases in between. CDR3 sequence reads: CASKVVQNSNQPQHF. As DNA, the CDR3 is TGTGCCAGTAAGGTAGTACAGAATAGCAATCAGCCCCAGCATTTT.

The V call is TRBV7-9, the J call TRBJ2-3, with 11 bases fitting TRBD2. The CDR3 is made up of 15 amino acids. The ends lost 1 base at V and 5 bases at J; junction bases unmatched: 2. Germline V gives CDR1 SEHNR, CDR2 FQNEAQ (reference sequence). As DNA, the CDR3 is TGTGCCAGCAGCTTAGTTAGCGGGGGGGTAGATACGCAGTATTTT. Translation gives CASSLVSGGVDTQYF.

The V gene is TRBV7-3, the J gene TRBJ2-3; D possibly corresponds to TRBD2 (7 bases). Trimming shortened V by 4 bases and J by 0 bases, and 11 bases separated the two germline ends. This CDR3 contains 15 residues. Per the germline V gene, CDR1 is SGHTA and CDR2 is FQGTGA. The chain's CDR3 is CASSYRGASTDTQYF. The CDR3 nucleotides are TGTGCCAGCAGCTATCGGGGGGCAAGCACAGATACGCAGTATTTT.